One sample yielded the 19 T cell receptor beta chains listed below, sequenced in a study of T cells in Graves' hyperthyroidism and ophthalmopathy. RNA transcripts provided the source from which TCR beta CDR3 regions were amplified. The primer set for the first-round RT-PCR of the TCR CDR3 was HTBI. MiXCR, run by TCRdb on the multiplex PCR reads, gives a single entry per CDR3 protein. The sample shows a few hundred thousand distinct CDR3 sequences, less than 15% of them seen only once. Input material: blood. These TCRs come from a woman in her forties with Graves' hyperthyroidism that later progressed to Graves' ophthalmopathy.

The rearrangement links TRBV7-9 to TRBJ2-7; TRBD1 is a possible D gene (6 bases). The CDR3 totals 14 residues. Trimming shortened V by 4 bases and J by 5 bases, and 15 bases separated the two germline ends. Germline values: CDR1 SEHNR, CDR2 FQNEAQ (reference sequence). The CDR3 region has the DNA TGTGCCAGCAGCTCAGTGGCAGGGGCCCACGAGCAGTACTTC. Protein sequence: CASSSVAGAHEQYF.

This clonotype has at least ten counts. The rearrangement uses TRBV6-4 and TRBJ1-1; no reliable D call. Between the trimmed V and J ends, which lost 6 bases and 3 bases, there was a span of 8 bases. Germline V gives CDR1 MRHNA, CDR2 SNTAGT. This CDR3 is built from 12 residues. CDR3 in DNA: TGTGCCAGCAGAGGGTGGGACACTGAAGCTTTCTTT. Its protein product is CASRGWDTEAFF.

This clonotype was picked up many times. V gene TRBV6-1 combines with J gene TRBJ2-5; TRBD1 or TRBD2 may be the D gene (6 bases each). The CDR3 spans 14 residues. Trimming left V 7 bases short and J 1 base short, with 13 bases between. CDR1 and CDR2 from the germline V gene are MNHNS and SASEGT. CDR3 sequence reads: CASTRRGFQETQYF. The CDR3 DNA reads as TGTGCCAGCACCCGGAGGGGGTTCCAAGAGACCCAGTACTTC.

This clonotype was seen a few times. J is TRBJ1-2 and V is TRBV5-1; TRBD1 matches at 9 bases. Germline CDR1 is SGHRS and CDR2 is YFSETQ. The ends lost 3 bases at V and 4 bases at J; junction bases unmatched: 4. The CDR3 consists of 14 residues. CDR3 bases: TGCGCCAGCAGCTCCCGGGACAGGGCCTATGGCTACACCTTC. Residues: CASSSRDRAYGYTF.

This clonotype has ten or more counts. The chain recombines TRBV6-1 with TRBJ2-1; no firm D call. V dropped 0 bases and J dropped 7 bases, with 19 bases sitting between them. There are 17 residues in the CDR3. The germline V gene has CDR1 MNHNS and CDR2 SASEGT. CDR3 sequence (DNA): TGTGCCAGCAGTGAAGCGCGTATGTCCGTCAGCTGGAATGAGCAGTTCTTC. Translation: CASSEARMSVSWNEQFF.

The gene calls are TRBV29-1 and TRBJ2-1; TRBD2 agrees at 8 bases. Looked up from germline, CDR1 is SQVTM and CDR2 is ANQGSEA. CDR3 size: 12 residues. CDR3 residues: CSVPGGGNEQFF. The CDR3 DNA follows: TGCAGTGTACCGGGAGGGGGGAATGAGCAGTTCTTC.

This clonotype has a count of ten or more. The rearrangement links TRBV5-1 to TRBJ2-3; 11 bases map to TRBD2. Germline CDR1 SGHRS, CDR2 YFSETQ. Trimming cost V 0 bases and J 3 bases; bases outside gene matches: 3. This CDR3 comprises 16 residues. In DNA form, the CDR3 reads TGCGCCAGCAGCTTGGAAAGACTAGCGGGAACAGATACGCAGTATTTT. Protein: CASSLERLAGTDTQYF.

This clonotype was seen many times. The J gene is TRBJ2-2, the V gene TRBV27, with 7 bases fitting TRBD1. The germline V gene encodes CDR1 MNHEY and CDR2 SMNVEV (reference sequence). The CDR3 sequence is 17 residues long. After removal of 4 bases from V and 6 bases from J, the junction contained 14 bases not matched to a gene. The CDR3 bases are TGTGCCAGCAGTTCTATACTACGACAGGGAAGACCCGGGGAGCTGTTTTTT. Its translation: CASSSILRQGRPGELFF.

This clonotype was counted many times. This sequence joins TRBV27 and TRBJ2-2; D may be TRBD1 (5 bases). CDR3 size: 13 residues. The V end was cut by 8 bases, the J end by 4 bases, with 11 bases between. The V gene's germline CDR1 is MNHEY and CDR2 SMNVEV (reference sequence). CDR3: CASSRTLTGELFF. CDR3 bases: TGTGCCAGCTCCAGGACACTCACCGGGGAGCTGTTTTTT.

This clonotype appeared many times. The chain joins TRBV28 to TRBJ2-7; 7 bases align to TRBD2. V lost 4 bases, J lost 1 base, and 25 bases stayed unmatched. The germline gives CDR1 MDHEN, CDR2 SYDVKM. CDR3 size: 21 residues. The chain's CDR3 is CASSSLLGGLGTTHPSYEQYF. The CDR3 DNA is TGTGCCAGCAGTTCGCTTCTCGGGGGTTTGGGGACTACGCATCCTTCCTACGAGCAGTACTTC.

About this clonotype: Being one base from a much bigger clone, this may be a read error. This sequence joins TRBV18 and TRBJ2-4; D gene ambiguous. The CDR3 sequence is 15 residues long. V was trimmed by 2 bases and J by 7 bases, leaving 15 bases between them. The germline gives CDR1 KGHSH, CDR2 LQKENI. The CDR3 nucleotides are TGTGCCAGCTCACCAGGCTGGGCCCAAGGGAACATTCAGTACTTC. Encoded protein: CASSPGWAQGNIQYF.

This clonotype has only a few counts. V and J are TRBV4-1 and TRBJ2-7; TRBD1 or TRBD2 may be the D gene (5 bases each). Germline CDR1 is MGHRA and CDR2 is YSYEKL. With 3 bases removed from V and 4 bases from J, the gap between germline ends came to 19 bases. The CDR3 has 16 amino acids. CDR3 DNA sequence: TGCGCCAGCAGCCAGGGGGTAAGCGGAGGTTTTTACGAGCAGTACTTC. This encodes CASSQGVSGGFYEQYF.

The sample holds a few counts of this clonotype. Possible read error: a much larger clone is one base away. The chain uses TRBV10-3 and TRBJ2-5; D not certain. The germline V gene has CDR1 ENHRY and CDR2 SYGVKD. There are 18 residues in the CDR3. Trimming removed 2 bases at V and 3 bases at J, with 22 bases between. This chain's CDR3 is CAISEMGRPSSSKETQYF. CDR3 coding DNA: TGTGCCATCAGTGAGATGGGCAGGCCCTCGAGTTCTAAAGAGACCCAGTACTTC.

V usage is TRBV25-1 and J usage is TRBJ1-3; TRBD1 aligns across 10 bases. Germline V gene data show CDR1 as MGHDK and CDR2 as SYGVNS. The J segment lost 2 bases and the V segment lost 5 bases, leaving 6 bases of the junction unmatched. The CDR3 is 16 amino acids. The CDR3 protein is CASSHAGTGAGNTIYF. The CDR3 nucleotides read TGTGCCAGCAGTCACGCTGGGACAGGGGCTGGAAACACCATATATTTT.

This clonotype showed up many times. The chain uses TRBV27 and TRBJ2-2, with D possibly TRBD1 on 6 matching bases. In germline, CDR1 is MNHEY, CDR2 SMNVEV (reference sequence). V was shortened by 5 bases and J by 4 bases, with 14 bases between the two germline ends. The CDR3 contains 15 residues. The CDR3 nucleotides are TGTGCCAGCAGTGGGGTGACAGGAACCACCGGGGAGCTGTTTTTT. It translates to CASSGVTGTTGELFF.

This clonotype appeared many times. The chain is built from TRBV4-1 and TRBJ2-5, with 9 nucleotides matching TRBD2. The V and J ends lost 6 bases and 3 bases, in that order; junction bases with no gene match: 5. The CDR3 is made up of 14 amino acids. Germline values: CDR1 MGHRA, CDR2 YSYEKL. The CDR3: CASRVAGEKETQYF. Here the CDR3 DNA reads TGCGCCAGCAGGGTAGCGGGAGAGAAAGAGACCCAGTACTTC.

This sequence joins TRBV11-2 and TRBJ2-7, with D unresolved. CDR3 length equals 13 residues. V dropped 1 base and J dropped 7 bases, with 11 bases sitting between them. Germline lookup yields CDR1 SGHAT and CDR2 FQNNGV. This CDR3 reads CASSLGANREQYF. For the CDR3, the DNA is TGTGCCAGCAGCTTAGGGGCGAATCGGGAGCAGTACTTC.

This clonotype was seen ten or more times. The V gene is TRBV10-3, the J gene TRBJ2-7, with D maybe TRBD2 (5 bases). The CDR3 runs 14 residues. Trimming took off 0 bases at V and 1 base at J, with 7 bases between the two ends. Germline CDR1 is ENHRY and CDR2 is SYGVKD. CDR3 DNA: TGTGCCATCAGTGAGTCCGAGGGTTCCTACGAGCAGTACTTC. The encoded protein is CAISESEGSYEQYF.

In its sample, this clonotype was seen many times. This sequence joins TRBV12-3 or TRBV12-4 and TRBJ2-2, with D possibly TRBD1 on 5 matching bases. The CDR3 has 13 amino acids. Trimming removed 4 bases at V and 7 bases at J, with 10 bases between. The CDR3 bases are TGTGCCAGCAGTTCCTCGACAGTCGGGGAGCTGTTTTTT. As protein: CASSSSTVGELFF.